These T cell receptor beta chains were read from a single sample in a study of technical replicates of blood from a handful of donors. Sequencing was performed with immunoSEQ multiplex PCR; in TCRdb, only in-frame clones are kept and a portion is missing. The data hold 81,000 or so clones, with about 96% observed a single time. Input material: T cells isolated from PBMCs. These receptors originate from a human donor in good health. The CDR3 runs from the conserved cysteine through the conserved F or W. The order of the fields is clone size, D gene, J gene, V gene, CDR3 DNA, CDR3 protein. The D gene is left open where the match is weak. The size of a clone is reported for some rows only, either as once, few or many, or as a class for expanded clones.

abundance: -; d_gene: -; j_gene: TRBJ1-2; v_gene: TRBV4-1; CDR3nt: TGCGCCAGCAGCCAAGATAGAGGCGGGGGCCAGGGCTACACCTTC; CDR3aa: CASSQDRGGGQGYTF
abundance: -; d_gene: TRBD2; j_gene: TRBJ2-3; v_gene: TRBV5-1; CDR3nt: TGCGCCAGCAGCTTGGGTGGGCTAGCGGGAGAGTCAGATACGCAGTATTTT; CDR3aa: CASSLGGLAGESDTQYF
abundance: once; d_gene: -; j_gene: TRBJ2-7; v_gene: TRBV2; CDR3nt: TGTGCCAGCACTGGGGGCAGCTCCTACGAGCAGTACTTC; CDR3aa: CASTGGSSYEQYF
abundance: -; d_gene: TRBD2; j_gene: TRBJ2-1; v_gene: TRBV10-1; CDR3nt: TGCGCCAGCAGTGAGTCCACTAGCGGGGGAAACAATGAGCAGTTCTTC; CDR3aa: CASSESTSGGNNEQFF
abundance: -; d_gene: -; j_gene: TRBJ2-2; v_gene: TRBV6-5; CDR3nt: TGTGCCAGCAGTTACGAGGCCGGGGAGCTGTTTTTT; CDR3aa: CASSYEAGELFF
abundance: -; d_gene: -; j_gene: TRBJ2-2; v_gene: TRBV18; CDR3nt: TGTGCCAGCTCACCACCAGTCGCGGTGGGAGTTCCCACCGGGGAGCTGTTTTTT; CDR3aa: CASSPPVAVGVPTGELFF
abundance: -; d_gene: -; j_gene: TRBJ2-3; v_gene: TRBV5-6; CDR3nt: TGTGCCAGCAGCTTGGGCAGGCGAAGCACAGATACGCAGTATTTT; CDR3aa: CASSLGRRSTDTQYF
abundance: -; d_gene: -; j_gene: TRBJ1-1; v_gene: TRBV6-5; CDR3nt: TGTGCCACTATGACAGGTTTACCTGAAGCTTTCTTT; CDR3aa: CATMTGLPEAFF
abundance: -; d_gene: -; j_gene: TRBJ1-2; v_gene: TRBV6-5; CDR3nt: TGTGCCAGCAGTCCTAACCTTGTGGGGCACGGCTACACCTTC; CDR3aa: CASSPNLVGHGYTF
abundance: -; d_gene: TRBD2; j_gene: TRBJ2-3; v_gene: TRBV27; CDR3nt: TGTGCCAGCAAAAGGACTAGCCCCGTGGATACGCAGTATTTT; CDR3aa: CASKRTSPVDTQYF
abundance: -; d_gene: -; j_gene: TRBJ2-7; v_gene: TRBV7-9; CDR3nt: TGTGCCAGCAGCTTAGTCGCGAACCACGAGCAGTACTTC; CDR3aa: CASSLVANHEQYF
abundance: -; d_gene: -; j_gene: TRBJ2-1; v_gene: TRBV18; CDR3nt: TGTGCCAGCTCACCCATCCAAGCGGGTAACAATGAGCAGTTCTTC; CDR3aa: CASSPIQAGNNEQFF
abundance: -; d_gene: -; j_gene: TRBJ2-7; v_gene: TRBV28; CDR3nt: TGTGCCACGAAGACTAGATCCTACGAGCAGTACTTC; CDR3aa: CATKTRSYEQYF
abundance: -; d_gene: -; j_gene: TRBJ2-7; v_gene: TRBV10-3; CDR3nt: TGTGCCATCAACCCGGGGTTAAGCTCCTACGAGCAGTACTTC; CDR3aa: CAINPGLSSYEQYF
abundance: -; d_gene: TRBD2; j_gene: TRBJ2-1; v_gene: TRBV11-2; CDR3nt: TGTGCCAGCAGCTTAGGGGCGGGAGTCTCCTACAATGAGCAGTTCTTC; CDR3aa: CASSLGAGVSYNEQFF
abundance: -; d_gene: -; j_gene: TRBJ2-5; v_gene: TRBV6-1; CDR3nt: TGTGCCAGCAGTGAAGAAGGGGCGGTCGGCCAAGAGACCCAGTACTTC; CDR3aa: CASSEEGAVGQETQYF
abundance: -; d_gene: -; j_gene: TRBJ1-4; v_gene: TRBV19; CDR3nt: TGTGCCAGTATATCGACAGAACCTGAAAAACTGTTTTTT; CDR3aa: CASISTEPEKLFF
abundance: once; d_gene: -; j_gene: TRBJ2-2; v_gene: TRBV15; CDR3nt: TGTGCCACCAGCAGAGATAAAGGGGGGGTCGGGGAGCTGTTTTTT; CDR3aa: CATSRDKGGVGELFF
abundance: -; d_gene: -; j_gene: TRBJ1-4; v_gene: TRBV5-5; CDR3nt: TGTGCCAGCAGCTTGTTAAATAATGAAAAACTGTTTTTT; CDR3aa: CASSLLNNEKLFF
abundance: -; d_gene: -; j_gene: TRBJ2-5; v_gene: TRBV27; CDR3nt: TGTGCCAGCAGCCAATGGGGGGACGGGAGTTACGAGACCCAGTACTTC; CDR3aa: CASSQWGDGSYETQYF
abundance: -; d_gene: -; j_gene: TRBJ2-7; v_gene: TRBV4-1; CDR3nt: TGCGCCAGCAGCCAAGAGTTAGTGAGGGTCCTCTCCTACGAGCAGTACTTC; CDR3aa: CASSQELVRVLSYEQYF
abundance: -; d_gene: TRBD2; j_gene: TRBJ2-1; v_gene: TRBV5-4; CDR3nt: TGTGCCAGCAGCTTTCTCACTAGCGGGAACCATGAGCAGTTCTTC; CDR3aa: CASSFLTSGNHEQFF
abundance: -; d_gene: -; j_gene: TRBJ1-5; v_gene: TRBV4-2; CDR3nt: TGTGCCAGCAGCCAAGCGGGATCAGTTCAGCCCCAGCATTTT; CDR3aa: CASSQAGSVQPQHF
abundance: -; d_gene: TRBD1; j_gene: TRBJ1-3; v_gene: TRBV5-1; CDR3nt: TGCGCCAGCAGCTTTGATCAGGGGGCTGCTGGAAACACCATATATTTT; CDR3aa: CASSFDQGAAGNTIYF